Following are 8 T cell receptor beta chains from one sample sequenced in a study of T cell responses to AZD1222 COVID-19 vaccine. TCRdb keeps only in-frame clones here, not all; method: immunoSEQ multiplex PCR. Of 110,000 to 150,000 clones listed, 92% are singletons. The sequenced sample was peripheral blood, obtained on day 0 of AZD1222 vaccination. The source is an adult in good health.

The chain recombines TRBV10-3 with TRBJ1-3; TRBD1 agrees at 7 bases. V lost 2 bases and J lost 0; bases outside the gene matches: 4. From germline, CDR1 is ENHRY and CDR2 SYGVKD. This CDR3 has 16 amino acids. For the CDR3, the DNA is TGTGCCATCAGTGAGCCCCGGGACAGCTCTGGAAACACCATATATTTT. This encodes CAISEPRDSSGNTIYF.

This chain joins TRBV5-1 and TRBJ1-6, with TRBD1 identical over 7 bases. Germline values: CDR1 SGHRS, CDR2 YFSETQ. The CDR3 runs to 16 residues. V was pared by 1 base and J by 7 bases, with 8 bases of the junction left unmatched. CDR3 sequence (DNA): TGCGCCAGCAGCTTGAGCGGACAGGCTAGGAATTCACCCCTCCACTTT. It specifies CASSLSGQARNSPLHF.

CDR3: CASSQDGRIWVTDTQYF. Written as DNA, the CDR3 is TGTGCCAGCAGCCAAGATGGCAGGATTTGGGTCACAGATACGCAGTATTTT. The chain combines TRBV14 with TRBJ2-3; D remains unclear. Germline V lookup: CDR1 SGHDN, CDR2 FVKESK. V was cut by 0 bases and J by 2 bases, with 15 bases left in between. The CDR3 sequence is 17 residues long.

Only one count was recorded for this clone. The chain recombines TRBV27 with TRBJ2-1, with D possibly TRBD1 on 6 matching bases. This CDR3 contains 16 residues. The V gene lost 3 bases and the J gene lost 0 bases, with 12 bases spanning the gap. CDR1 MNHEY and CDR2 SMNVEV come from the germline V gene (reference sequence). The CDR3 DNA reads as TGTGCCAGCAGTTTCGCAACAGGGCTCTCCTACAATGAGCAGTTCTTC. Its protein is CASSFATGLSYNEQFF.

The chain couples TRBV5-1 to TRBJ1-2; 7 bases line up with TRBD1. From germline, CDR1 is SGHRS and CDR2 YFSETQ. CDR3 length equals 14 residues. V trimming: 5 bases; J trimming: 5 bases; junction bases outside the gene matches: 9. Here the CDR3 reads CASSPDRAGYGYTF. The CDR3 DNA is TGCGCCAGCAGTCCCGACAGGGCAGGTTATGGCTACACCTTC.

The chain couples TRBV3-1 (or the pseudogene TRBV3-2) to TRBJ1-1; weak D call: TRBD1 (5 bases). V was shortened by 4 bases and J by 1 base, with 16 bases between the two germline ends. The germline CDR1 and CDR2 sequences are LGHDT and YNNKEL (reference sequence). The CDR3 length is 16 residues. The CDR3 DNA is TGTGCCAGCAGCCCGAACCCGGGGGGGAAGAACACTGAAGCTTTCTTT. Protein sequence: CASSPNPGGKNTEAFF.

J is TRBJ2-5 and V is TRBV5-1; the match to TRBD2 covers 7 bases. V was pared by 4 bases and J by 2 bases, with 5 bases of the junction left unmatched. Germline V gives CDR1 SGHRS, CDR2 YFSETQ. The CDR3 has 14 residues. CDR3 amino acids: CASSPGGLQETQYF. The CDR3 DNA reads as TGCGCCAGCAGCCCCGGGGGGTTACAAGAGACCCAGTACTTC. Full variable domain (missing parts from reference TRBV5-1 and TRBJ2-5): KAGVTQTPRYLIKTRGQQVTLSCSPISGHRSVSWYQQTPGQGLQFLFEYFSETQRNKGNFPGRFSGRQFSNSRSEMNVSTLELGDSALYLCASSPGGLQETQYFGPGTRLLVL.

The chain is built from TRBV11-3 and TRBJ2-1, with TRBD2 matching over 12 bases. Germline V gene lookup returns CDR1 SGHNT and CDR2 YENEEA. The CDR3 contains 15 residues. V lost 5 bases, J lost 8 bases, and 7 bases stayed unmatched. For the CDR3, the DNA is TGTGCCAGCAGCCAAGCTAGCGGGGGGGTGGATGAGCAGTTCTTC. This sequence encodes CASSQASGGVDEQFF.